This TCR beta chain is from a study of control samples from healthy donors and cancer patients. CDR1 is PRHDT, CDR2 FYEKMQ, per germline (reference sequence). V lost 1 base to trimming and J lost 13 bases, with 10 bases between them. The CDR3 extends over 12 amino acids. TCRdb's table, derived via immunoSEQ multiplex PCR, lists solely in-frame clones and lacks some. The data contain some 130,000 clones, nearly 90% of them singletons. This sequence was found in a man aged 50-60 years with head and neck cancer. The sequencing input was PBMCs. This rearrangement joins TRBV13 to TRBJ2-2, with a weak D call TRBD1 (5 bases). In nucleotides, the CDR3 is TGTGCCAGCAGCTTAGTGCAGGGTGCGCTGTTTTTT. Translating it yields CASSLVQGALFF.